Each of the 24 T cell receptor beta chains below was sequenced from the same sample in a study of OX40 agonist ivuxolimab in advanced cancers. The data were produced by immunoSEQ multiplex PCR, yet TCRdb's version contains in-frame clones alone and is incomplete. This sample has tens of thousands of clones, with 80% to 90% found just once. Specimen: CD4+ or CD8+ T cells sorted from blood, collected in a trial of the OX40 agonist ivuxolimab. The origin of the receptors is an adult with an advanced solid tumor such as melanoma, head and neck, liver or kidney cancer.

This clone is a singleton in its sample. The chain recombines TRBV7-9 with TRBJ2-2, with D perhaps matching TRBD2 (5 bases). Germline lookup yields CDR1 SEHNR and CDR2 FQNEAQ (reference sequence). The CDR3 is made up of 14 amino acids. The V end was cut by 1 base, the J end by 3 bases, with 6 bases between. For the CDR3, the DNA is TGTGCCAGCAGCTTAGAGGGAGACACCGGGGAGCTGTTTTTT. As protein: CASSLEGDTGELFF.

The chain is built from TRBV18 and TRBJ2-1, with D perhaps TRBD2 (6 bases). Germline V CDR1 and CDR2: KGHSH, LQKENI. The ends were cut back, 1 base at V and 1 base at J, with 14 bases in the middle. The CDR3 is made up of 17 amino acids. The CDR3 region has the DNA TGTGCCAGCTCACCACGGGAACGGGGGTCTTCCTACAATGAGCAGTTCTTC. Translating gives CASSPRERGSSYNEQFF.

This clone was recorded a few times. The CDR3 nucleotides are TGTGCCAGCAGTTTATATCCATCTGGAAACACCATATATTTT. This codes for CASSLYPSGNTIYF. The chain combines TRBV28 with TRBJ1-3; D is unresolved. V was cut by 1 base and J by 1 base, with 5 bases left in between. Germline CDR1 reads MDHEN; CDR2 reads SYDVKM. The CDR3 is 14 amino acids.

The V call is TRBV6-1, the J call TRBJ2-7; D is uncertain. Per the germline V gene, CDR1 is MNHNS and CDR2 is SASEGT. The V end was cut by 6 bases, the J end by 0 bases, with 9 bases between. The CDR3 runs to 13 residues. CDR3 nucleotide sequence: TGTGCCAGCAGCCAAGCCCCCTCCTACGAGCAGTACGTC. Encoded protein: CASSQAPSYEQYV.

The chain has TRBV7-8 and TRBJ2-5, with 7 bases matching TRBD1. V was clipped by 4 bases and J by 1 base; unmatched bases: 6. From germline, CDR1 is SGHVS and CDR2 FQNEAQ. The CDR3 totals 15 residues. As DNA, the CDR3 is TGTGCCAGCAGCTCCCAAAGGACAGGCCAAGAGACCCAGTACTTC. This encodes CASSSQRTGQETQYF.

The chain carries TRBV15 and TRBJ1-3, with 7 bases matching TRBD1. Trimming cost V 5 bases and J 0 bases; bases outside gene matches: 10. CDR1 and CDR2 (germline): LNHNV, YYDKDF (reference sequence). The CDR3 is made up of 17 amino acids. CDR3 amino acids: CATSPFGQVSSGNTIYF. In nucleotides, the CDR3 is TGTGCCACCAGCCCCTTCGGACAGGTTAGCTCTGGAAACACCATATATTTT.

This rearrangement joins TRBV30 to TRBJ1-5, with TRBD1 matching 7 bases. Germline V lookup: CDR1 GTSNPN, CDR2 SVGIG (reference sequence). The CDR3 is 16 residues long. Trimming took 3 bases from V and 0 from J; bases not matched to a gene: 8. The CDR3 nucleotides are TGTGCCTGGAGACCTTCCGGGACAGCTAGCAATCAGCCCCAGCATTTT. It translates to CAWRPSGTASNQPQHF.

CDR3 loop: CASSDRPSRGDSPLHF. For the CDR3, the DNA is TGTGCCAGCAGTGATCGACCGTCCCGGGGGGATTCACCCCTCCACTTT. The J gene is TRBJ1-6, the V gene TRBV6-1; D is perhaps TRBD1 (5 bases). The CDR3 extends over 16 amino acids. V was clipped by 3 bases and J by 8 bases, with 17 bases between them. Germline V gene sequence: CDR1 MNHNS, CDR2 SASEGT.

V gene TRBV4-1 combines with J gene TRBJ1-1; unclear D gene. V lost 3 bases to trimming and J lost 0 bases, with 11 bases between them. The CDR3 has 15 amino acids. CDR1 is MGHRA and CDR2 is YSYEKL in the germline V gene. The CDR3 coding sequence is TGCGCCAGCAGCCAGGGTAGGACGGTGAACACTGAAGCTTTCTTT. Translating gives CASSQGRTVNTEAFF.

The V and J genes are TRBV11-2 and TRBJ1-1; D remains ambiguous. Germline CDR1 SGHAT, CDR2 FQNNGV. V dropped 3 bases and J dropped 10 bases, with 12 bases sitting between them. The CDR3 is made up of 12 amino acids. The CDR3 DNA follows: TGTGCCAGCAGCTTGGGCACCACCGGAGCTTTCTTT. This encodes CASSLGTTGAFF. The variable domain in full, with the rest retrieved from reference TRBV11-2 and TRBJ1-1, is EAGVAQSPRYKIIEKRQSVAFWCNPISGHATLYWYQQILGQGPKLLIQFQNNGVVDDSQLPKDRFSAERLKGVDSTLKIQPAKLEDSAVYLCASSLGTTGAFFGQGTRLTVV.

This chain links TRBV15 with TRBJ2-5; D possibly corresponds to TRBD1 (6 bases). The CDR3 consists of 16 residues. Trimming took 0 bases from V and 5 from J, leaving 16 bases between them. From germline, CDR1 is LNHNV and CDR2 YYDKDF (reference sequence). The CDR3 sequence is CATSRDRTVPGETQYF. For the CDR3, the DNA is TGTGCCACCAGCAGAGACCGGACAGTCCCAGGGGAGACCCAGTACTTC.

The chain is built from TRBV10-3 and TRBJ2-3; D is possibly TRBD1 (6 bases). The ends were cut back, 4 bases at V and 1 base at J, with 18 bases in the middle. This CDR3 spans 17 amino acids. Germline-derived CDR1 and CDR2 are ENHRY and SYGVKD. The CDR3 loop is CAISANPSRGGTDTQYF. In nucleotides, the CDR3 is TGTGCCATCAGTGCCAATCCCAGCAGGGGCGGCACAGATACGCAGTATTTT.

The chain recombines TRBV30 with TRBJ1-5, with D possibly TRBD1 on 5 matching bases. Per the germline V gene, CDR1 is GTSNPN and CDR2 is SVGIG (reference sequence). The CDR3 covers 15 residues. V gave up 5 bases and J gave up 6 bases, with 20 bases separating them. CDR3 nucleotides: TGTGCCTGGCGTGGGGGGGGGAGCAGAAGTCAGCCCCAGCATTTT. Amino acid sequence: CAWRGGGSRSQPQHF.

In DNA, the CDR3 is TGCGCCAGCAGCTTGAACGGCAGAAACACTGAAGCTTTCTTT. Protein: CASSLNGRNTEAFF. The rearrangement uses TRBV5-1 and TRBJ1-1; D not resolved. Trimming took off 1 base at V and 2 bases at J, with 9 bases between the two ends. This CDR3 region has 14 residues. Looked up from germline, CDR1 is SGHRS and CDR2 is YFSETQ.

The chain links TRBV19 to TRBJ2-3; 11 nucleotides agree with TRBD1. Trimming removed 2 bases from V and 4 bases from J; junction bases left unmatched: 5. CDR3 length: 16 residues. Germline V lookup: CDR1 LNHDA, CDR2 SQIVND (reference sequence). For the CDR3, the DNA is TGTGCCAGTAGTATAAGGACAGGGGGCATTTCAGATACGCAGTATTTT. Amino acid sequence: CASSIRTGGISDTQYF. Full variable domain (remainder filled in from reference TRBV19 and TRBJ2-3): DGGITQSPKYLFRKEGQNVTLSCEQNLNHDAMYWYRQDPGQGLRLIYYSQIVNDFQKGDIAEGYSVSREKKESFPLTVTSAQKNPTAFYLCASSIRTGGISDTQYFGPGTRLTVL.

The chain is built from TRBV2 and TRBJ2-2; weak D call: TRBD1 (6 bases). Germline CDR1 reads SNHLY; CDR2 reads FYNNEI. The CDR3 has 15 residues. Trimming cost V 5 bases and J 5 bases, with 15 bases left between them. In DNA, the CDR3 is TGTGCCAGCAGTTACCAGGGGCTTGGTACCGGGGAGCTGTTTTTT. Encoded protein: CASSYQGLGTGELFF.

CDR3 in DNA: TGTGCCAGCAGCAGGGACAGGGTTGGAAACAATCAGCCCCAGCATTTT. This encodes CASSRDRVGNNQPQHF. The chain uses TRBV2 and TRBJ1-5; 9 bases agree with TRBD1. Germline V gene lookup returns CDR1 SNHLY and CDR2 FYNNEI. The ends lost 6 bases at V and 3 bases at J; junction bases unmatched: 9. The CDR3 length is 16 residues.

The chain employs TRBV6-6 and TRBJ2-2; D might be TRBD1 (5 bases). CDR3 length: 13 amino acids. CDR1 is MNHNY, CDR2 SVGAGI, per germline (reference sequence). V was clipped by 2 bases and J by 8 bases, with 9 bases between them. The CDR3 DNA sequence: TGTGCCAGCAGTTACCCTACAGGAGGGGAGCTGTTTTTT. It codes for CASSYPTGGELFF.

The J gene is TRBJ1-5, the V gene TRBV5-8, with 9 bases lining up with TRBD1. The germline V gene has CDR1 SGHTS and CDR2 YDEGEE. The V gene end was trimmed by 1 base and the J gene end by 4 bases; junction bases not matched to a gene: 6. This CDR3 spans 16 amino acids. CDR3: CASSLHRGLGNQPQHF. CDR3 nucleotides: TGTGCCAGCAGCTTGCACAGGGGGCTTGGTAATCAGCCCCAGCATTTT.

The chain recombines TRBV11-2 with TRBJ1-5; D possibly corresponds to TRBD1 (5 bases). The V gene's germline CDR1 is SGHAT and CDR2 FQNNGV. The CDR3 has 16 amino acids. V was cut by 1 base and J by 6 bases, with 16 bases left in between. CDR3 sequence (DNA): TGTGCCAGCAGCTTAGGGTCCCAGACCGGGGGTCAGCCCCAGCATTTT. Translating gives CASSLGSQTGGQPQHF.

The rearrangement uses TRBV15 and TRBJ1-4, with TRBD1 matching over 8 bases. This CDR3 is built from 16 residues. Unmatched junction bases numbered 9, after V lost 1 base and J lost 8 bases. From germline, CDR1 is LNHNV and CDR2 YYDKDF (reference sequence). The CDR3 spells CATSRGPQGAREKLFF. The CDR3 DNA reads TGTGCCACCAGCAGAGGGCCCCAGGGGGCCAGGGAAAAACTGTTTTTT.

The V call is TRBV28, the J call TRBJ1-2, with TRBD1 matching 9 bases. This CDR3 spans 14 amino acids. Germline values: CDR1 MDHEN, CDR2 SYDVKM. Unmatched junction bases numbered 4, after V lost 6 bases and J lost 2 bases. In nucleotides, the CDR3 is TGTGCCAGCAGGTGGGGGACAGGGAACTATGGCTACACCTTC. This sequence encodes CASRWGTGNYGYTF.

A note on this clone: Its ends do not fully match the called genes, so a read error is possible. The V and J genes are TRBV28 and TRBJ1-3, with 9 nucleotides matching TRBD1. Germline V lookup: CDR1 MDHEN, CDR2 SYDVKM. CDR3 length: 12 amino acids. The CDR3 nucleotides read TGTGCCAGCGGGATAGGACAGGGGAATATGCTTTTT. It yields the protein CASGIGQGNMLF.

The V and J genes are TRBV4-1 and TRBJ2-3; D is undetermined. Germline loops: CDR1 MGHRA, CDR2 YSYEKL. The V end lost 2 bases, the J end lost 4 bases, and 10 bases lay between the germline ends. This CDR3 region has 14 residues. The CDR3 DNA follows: TGCGCCAGCAGCCAAAACATGGGCCCAGATACGCAGTATTTT. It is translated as CASSQNMGPDTQYF.